This record concerns one TCR beta chain sequence. This clone was counted between two and nine times. Its cognate antigen has yet to be identified. Base qualities were left out, and no much larger clone turns up one base away. The source of the sample is a study of beta chain features in type 1 diabetes (dated by TCRdb to 2016 to 2019). Regarding the study in general: No differences in mean age, gender distribution, total cell number or subset yield were found between patients and healthy donors. Across all samples, some 99 million sorted cells were examined, and cell number per subset correlated strongly with RNA yield. The study compared TCRB repertoires of sorted circulating CD4+ T cell subsets between recently diagnosed type 1 diabetes patients and matched healthy donors. Naive and central memory subsets were obtained from all 30 or so donors, but regulatory and stem cell-like memory subsets were isolated from only 8 patients and 8 healthy donors. What the study reported, not specific to this receptor: PCR might favor shorter templates, but patient and control samples were amplified and corrected together, so any skew would affect both groups equally. Fewer insertions and more nucleotide deletions at VDJ recombination sites were observed in patients with type 1 diabetes, implying thymic rearrangement abnormalities. Because cDNA was sequenced instead of genomic DNA, activated cells with high expression could be over-represented, although the groups did not differ in activation or CD3 levels. A moderate but significant shortening of TCRB CDR3 length was observed in type 1 diabetes patients in all four CD4+ subsets. Naive, central memory and regulatory TCRB repertoires appeared to be more similar among patients than among healthy donors. HLA sub-analyses involved small numbers of individuals, so any influence of HLA type on TCRB rearrangement remained unresolved.

Each donor gave one peripheral blood draw, approximately 120 mL on average, collected into heparinised tubes. A BD FACSAria II and a panel including CD45RO, CCR7, CD25, CD127, CD95 and CD27 were used to sort naive, central memory, regulatory and stem cell-like memory CD4+ T cells. All sorted populations exceeded 95% purity. PBMCs were separated immediately by Lymphoprep density gradient centrifugation and were stained directly, without being cultured. So that batch effects would be minimized, each experiment stained and sorted samples in pairs, pairing one healthy donor with one patient. V loses 4 bases of germline sequence and J loses 1 base, and the interval between the two ends is 12 bases. According to the germline V gene, CDR1 reads SGHRS and CDR2 reads YFSETQ. The CDR3 numbers 14 residues from cysteine through phenylalanine. Only the CDR3 portion is preserved as DNA: 42 bases, with reading frame beginning at the first base.

All of the isolated RNA was reverse transcribed with the High Capacity cDNA Reverse Transcription Kit, so expressed TCRB transcripts were sequenced. Naive, central memory and regulatory T cell samples underwent deep immunoSEQ sequencing, averaging around 3.9 million total reads per sample. Sorted cells were lysed in RLT buffer, and RNA was extracted using DNase-treated RNeasy Micro or Mini kits according to cell number. Each cell subset was processed separately to prevent cross-contamination, with patient and healthy donor samples processed together. Using the immunoSEQ multiplex PCR, TCRB sequences were amplified from cDNA into 87-bp fragments spanning the CDR3 region. Sequencing of the amplicons was performed on the Illumina HiSeq platform. The paper's processing steps were these. Synthetic template baselines were used to correct PCR bias computationally, reads within Hamming distance 2 were collapsed, and singletons that could not be merged were discarded. Reads were aligned to IMGT to assign V, D and J genes, CDR3 length, and insertions or deletions at six rearrangement sites. Within each subset, clonotype counts were normalized to sorted cell number, and only after that were true diversity and Gini coefficients computed with the tcR R package. The overlap coefficient, calculated on TCRB nucleotide sequences, was used to quantify repertoire sharing. This immuneACCESS table, as held by TCRdb, lists in-frame sequences with V and J called but not all clones. Of the missing ones, under half trace to an unresolved V gene in checked studies; the others have no known cause. V and J calls and clone size come straight from that table; D and trimming were deduced from the DNA. This sample gives more than 60,000 clones in total; approximately 59% of them show up just once. About 2.2% of the sample belongs to the ten largest clones.

The sequence joins TRBV5-1 to TRBJ2-7; the best D guess is TRBD2, with 6 bases matching. The sample taken for sequencing was Tregs from blood. The cell subset or site label corresponds to: regulatory CD4+ T cells. The sequence was collected from a woman aged 18-30 years in good health. Here is the DNA: TGCGCCAGCAGCCCTGGGACTTCTTCCTACGAGCAGTACTTC. Its product reads: CASSPGTSSYEQYF.